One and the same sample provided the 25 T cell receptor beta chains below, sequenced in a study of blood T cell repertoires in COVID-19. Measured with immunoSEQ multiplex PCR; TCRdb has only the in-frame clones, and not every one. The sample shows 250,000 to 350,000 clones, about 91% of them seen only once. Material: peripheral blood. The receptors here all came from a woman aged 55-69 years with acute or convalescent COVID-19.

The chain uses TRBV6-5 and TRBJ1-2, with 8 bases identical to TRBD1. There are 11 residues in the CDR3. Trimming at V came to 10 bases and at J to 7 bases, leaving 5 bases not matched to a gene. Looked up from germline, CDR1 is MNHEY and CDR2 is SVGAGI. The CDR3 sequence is CATSQGGGYTF. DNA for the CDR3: TGTGCCACTTCACAGGGGGGTGGCTACACCTTC.

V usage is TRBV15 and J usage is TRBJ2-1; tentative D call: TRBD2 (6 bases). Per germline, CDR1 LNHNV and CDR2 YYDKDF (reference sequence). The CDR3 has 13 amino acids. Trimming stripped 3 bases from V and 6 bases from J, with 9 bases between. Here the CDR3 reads CATSSQRANEQFF. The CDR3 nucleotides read TGTGCCACCAGCAGCCAGCGGGCCAATGAGCAGTTCTTC.

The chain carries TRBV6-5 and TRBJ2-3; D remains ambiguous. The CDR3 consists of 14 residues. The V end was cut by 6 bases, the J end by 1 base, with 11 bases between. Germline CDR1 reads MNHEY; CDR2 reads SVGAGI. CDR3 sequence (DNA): TGTGCCAGCAGCTTTTTTCCAGGCACAGATACGCAGTATTTT. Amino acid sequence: CASSFFPGTDTQYF.

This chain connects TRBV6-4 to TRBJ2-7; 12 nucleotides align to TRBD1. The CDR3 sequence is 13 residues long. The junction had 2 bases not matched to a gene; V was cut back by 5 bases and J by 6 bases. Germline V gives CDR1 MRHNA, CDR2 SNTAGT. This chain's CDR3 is CASSRDRGLEQYF. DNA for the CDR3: TGTGCCAGCAGTAGGGACAGGGGGCTCGAGCAGTACTTC.

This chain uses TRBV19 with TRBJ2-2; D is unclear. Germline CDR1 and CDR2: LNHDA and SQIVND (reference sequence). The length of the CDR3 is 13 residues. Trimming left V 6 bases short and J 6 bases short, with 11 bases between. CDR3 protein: CASRAIVPGELFF. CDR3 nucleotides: TGTGCCAGTAGAGCGATAGTCCCCGGGGAGCTGTTTTTT.

The CDR3 bases are TGTGCCAGCAGCAAATCCCTACGACAGGGCTTGATGAACACTGAAGCTTTCTTT. Residues: CASSKSLRQGLMNTEAFF. The J gene is TRBJ1-1, the V gene TRBV21-1; the table names TRBD1, a call not compared with the DNA. TRBV21-1 is reported as a pseudogene. CDR3 length equals 18 residues.

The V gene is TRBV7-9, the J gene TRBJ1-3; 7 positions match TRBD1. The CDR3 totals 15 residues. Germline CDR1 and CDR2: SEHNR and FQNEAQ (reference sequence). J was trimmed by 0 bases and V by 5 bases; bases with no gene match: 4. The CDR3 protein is CASSEQGSSGNTIYF. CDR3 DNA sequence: TGTGCCAGCAGCGAACAGGGGAGCTCTGGAAACACCATATATTTT.

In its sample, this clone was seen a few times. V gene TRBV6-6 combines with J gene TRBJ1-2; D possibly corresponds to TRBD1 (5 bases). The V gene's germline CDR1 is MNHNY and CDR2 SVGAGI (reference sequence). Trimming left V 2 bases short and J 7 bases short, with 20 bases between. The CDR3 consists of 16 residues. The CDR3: CASSYLGVGFQGGYTF. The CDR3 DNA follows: TGTGCCAGCAGTTACCTTGGGGTGGGGTTTCAGGGTGGCTACACCTTC.

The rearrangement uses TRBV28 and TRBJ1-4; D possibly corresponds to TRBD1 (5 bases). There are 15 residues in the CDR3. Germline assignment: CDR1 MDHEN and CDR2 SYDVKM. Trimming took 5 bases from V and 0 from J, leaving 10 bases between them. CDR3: CASSPGWATNEKLFF. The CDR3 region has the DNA TGTGCCAGCAGTCCAGGGTGGGCAACTAATGAAAAACTGTTTTTT. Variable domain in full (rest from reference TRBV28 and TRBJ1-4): DVKVTQSSRYLVKRTGEKVFLECVQDMDHENMFWYRQDPGLGLRLIYFSYDVKMKEKGDIPEGYSVSREKKERFSLILESASTNQTSMYLCASSPGWATNEKLFFGSGTQLSVL.

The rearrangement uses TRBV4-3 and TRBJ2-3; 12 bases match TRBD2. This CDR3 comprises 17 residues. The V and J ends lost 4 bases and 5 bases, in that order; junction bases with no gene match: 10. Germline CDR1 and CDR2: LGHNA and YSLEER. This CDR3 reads CASSPGTSGSIQDTQYF. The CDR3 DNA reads TGCGCCAGCAGCCCTGGGACTAGCGGGTCGATACAAGATACGCAGTATTTT.

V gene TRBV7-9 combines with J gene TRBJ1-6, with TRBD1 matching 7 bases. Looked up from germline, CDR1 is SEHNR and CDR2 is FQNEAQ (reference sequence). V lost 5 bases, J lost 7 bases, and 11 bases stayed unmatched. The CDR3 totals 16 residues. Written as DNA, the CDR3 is TGTGCCAGCAGCGGTATCCGGGACAGTGAAAATTCACCCCTCCACTTT. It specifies CASSGIRDSENSPLHF.

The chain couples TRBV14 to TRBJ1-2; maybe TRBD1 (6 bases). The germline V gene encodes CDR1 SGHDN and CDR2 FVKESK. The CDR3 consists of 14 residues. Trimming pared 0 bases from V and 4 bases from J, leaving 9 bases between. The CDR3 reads CASSQDAGAYGYTF. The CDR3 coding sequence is TGTGCCAGCAGCCAAGACGCAGGGGCCTATGGCTACACCTTC.

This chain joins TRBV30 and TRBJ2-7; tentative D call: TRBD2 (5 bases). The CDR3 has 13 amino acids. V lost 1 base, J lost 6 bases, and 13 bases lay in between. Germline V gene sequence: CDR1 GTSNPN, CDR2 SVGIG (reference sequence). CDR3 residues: CAWSGTRASEQYF. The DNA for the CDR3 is TGTGCCTGGAGTGGGACGCGGGCGTCCGAGCAGTACTTC.

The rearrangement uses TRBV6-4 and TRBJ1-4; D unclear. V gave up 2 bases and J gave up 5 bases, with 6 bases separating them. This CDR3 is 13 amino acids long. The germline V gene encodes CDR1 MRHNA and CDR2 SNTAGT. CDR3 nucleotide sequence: TGTGCCAGCAGTGACAGCCCGAATGAAAAACTGTTTTTT. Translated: CASSDSPNEKLFF.

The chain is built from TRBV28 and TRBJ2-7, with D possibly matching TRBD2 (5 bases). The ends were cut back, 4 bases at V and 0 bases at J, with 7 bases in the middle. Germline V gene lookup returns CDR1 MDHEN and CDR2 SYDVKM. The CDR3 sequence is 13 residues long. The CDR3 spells CASSSGYSYEQYF. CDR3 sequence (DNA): TGTGCCAGCAGTTCGGGGTACTCCTACGAGCAGTACTTC.

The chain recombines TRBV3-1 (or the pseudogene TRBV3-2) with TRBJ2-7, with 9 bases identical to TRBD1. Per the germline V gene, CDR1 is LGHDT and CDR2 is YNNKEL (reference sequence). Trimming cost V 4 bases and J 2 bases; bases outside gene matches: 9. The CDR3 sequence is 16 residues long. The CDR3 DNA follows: TGTGCCAGCAGCCCCGCTCCGGGACAGGGTGCCTACGAGCAGTACTTC. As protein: CASSPAPGQGAYEQYF.

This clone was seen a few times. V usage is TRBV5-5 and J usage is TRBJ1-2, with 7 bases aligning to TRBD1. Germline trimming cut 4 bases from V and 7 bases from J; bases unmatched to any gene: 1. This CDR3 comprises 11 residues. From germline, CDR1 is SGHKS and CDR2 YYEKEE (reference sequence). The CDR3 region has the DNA TGTGCCAGCAGCGGACAGGTTGGCTACACCTTC. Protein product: CASSGQVGYTF.

CDR3 loop: CASSIVASGVSYNEQFF. The CDR3 DNA sequence: TGTGCCAGTAGTATAGTCGCTAGCGGGGTCTCCTACAATGAGCAGTTCTTC. This rearrangement joins TRBV19 to TRBJ2-1; 9 bases agree with TRBD2. The CDR3 sequence is 17 residues long. CDR1 is LNHDA and CDR2 is SQIVND in the germline V gene (reference sequence). V was clipped by 1 base and J by 0 bases; unmatched bases: 4.

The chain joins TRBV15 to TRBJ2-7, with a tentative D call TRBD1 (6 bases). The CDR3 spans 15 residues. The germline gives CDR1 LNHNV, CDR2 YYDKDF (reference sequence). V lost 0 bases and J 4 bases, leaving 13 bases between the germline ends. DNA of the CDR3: TGTGCCACCAGCAGAGACCCTCAGGGGAGTTACGAGCAGTACTTC. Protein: CATSRDPQGSYEQYF.

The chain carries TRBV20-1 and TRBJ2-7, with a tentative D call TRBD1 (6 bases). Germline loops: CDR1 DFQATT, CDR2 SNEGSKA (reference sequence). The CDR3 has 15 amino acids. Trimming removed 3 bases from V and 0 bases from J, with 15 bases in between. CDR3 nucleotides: TGCAGTGCTAGTGAAGGGACATCGAGCTCCTACGAGCAGTACTTC. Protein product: CSASEGTSSSYEQYF.

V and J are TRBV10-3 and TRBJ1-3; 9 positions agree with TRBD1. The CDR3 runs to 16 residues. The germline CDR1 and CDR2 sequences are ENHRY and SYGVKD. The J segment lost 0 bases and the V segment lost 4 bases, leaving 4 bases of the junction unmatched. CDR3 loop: CAISAGQGFSGNTIYF. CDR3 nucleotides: TGTGCCATCAGTGCTGGACAGGGGTTCTCTGGAAACACCATATATTTT.

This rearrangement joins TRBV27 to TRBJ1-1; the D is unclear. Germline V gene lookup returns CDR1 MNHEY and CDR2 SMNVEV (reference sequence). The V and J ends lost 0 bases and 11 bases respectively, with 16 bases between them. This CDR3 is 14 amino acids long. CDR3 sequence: CASSLSRNPLNAFF. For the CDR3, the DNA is TGTGCCAGCAGTTTATCCAGGAACCCCTTGAATGCTTTCTTT.

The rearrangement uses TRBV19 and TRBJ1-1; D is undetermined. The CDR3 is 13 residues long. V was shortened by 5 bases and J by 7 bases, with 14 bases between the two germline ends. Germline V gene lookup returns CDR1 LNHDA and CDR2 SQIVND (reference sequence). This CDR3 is CASSPANTIEAFF. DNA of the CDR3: TGTGCCAGTAGTCCCGCAAATACAATTGAAGCTTTCTTT.

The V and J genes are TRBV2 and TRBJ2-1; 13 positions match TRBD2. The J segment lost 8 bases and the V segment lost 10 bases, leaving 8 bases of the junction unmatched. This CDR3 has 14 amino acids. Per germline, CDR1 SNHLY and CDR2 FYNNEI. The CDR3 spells CATTGLAGNDEQFF. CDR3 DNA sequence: TGTGCCACCACGGGACTAGCGGGGAATGATGAGCAGTTCTTC.

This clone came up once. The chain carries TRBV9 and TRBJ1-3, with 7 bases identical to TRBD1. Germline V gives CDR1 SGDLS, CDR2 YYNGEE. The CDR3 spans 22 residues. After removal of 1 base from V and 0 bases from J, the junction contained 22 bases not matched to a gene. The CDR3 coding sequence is TGTGCCAGCAGCGTACTGAACGCTGCGCGATACAGGGGTGGACTCTCTGGAAACACCATATATTTT. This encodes CASSVLNAARYRGGLSGNTIYF.